This T cell receptor beta chain was profiled in a study of T cell responses to AZD1222 COVID-19 vaccine. Measured with immunoSEQ multiplex PCR; TCRdb has only the in-frame clones, and not every one. The sample includes roughly 97,000 clones, 80% to 90% of them seen just once. V lost 5 bases and J lost 6; bases outside the gene matches: 12. Germline CDR1 PRHDT, CDR2 FYEKMQ (reference sequence). The CDR3 is made up of 15 amino acids. About this clone: Antigen unknown.

Findings of the study overall: No repertoire was sampled before or during the peak T cell response, only after it.

The specimen was peripheral blood, collected on day 0 of AZD1222 vaccination. The receptor comes from an adult in good health. The chain combines TRBV13 with TRBJ2-7; 8 bases match TRBD1. Here the CDR3 DNA reads TGTGCCAGCAGCCGAGACAGGGGTGTCCGAGGCGAGCAGTACTTC. Translated: CASSRDRGVRGEQYF.